The 10 T cell receptor beta chains reported below all come from one sample, sequenced in a study of control samples from healthy donors and cancer patients. Method: immunoSEQ multiplex PCR; TCRdb's copy keeps in-frame clones and lacks some. The sample includes 120,000 or so clones, over 75% of them seen just once. The sequencing input was blood. These receptors were obtained from a man between 35 and 55 years old in good health.

The chain combines TRBV24-1 with TRBJ2-3; D is perhaps TRBD2 (6 bases). Germline V CDR1 and CDR2: KGHDR, SFDVKD. The ends were cut back, 1 base at V and 7 bases at J, with 23 bases in the middle. This CDR3 is built from 18 residues. CDR3 loop: CATSDLASAGNGRHTQYF. DNA for the CDR3: TGTGCCACCAGTGATTTAGCCTCGGCGGGGAACGGCCGACATACGCAGTATTTT.

The J gene is TRBJ2-3, the V gene TRBV18, with D unresolved. CDR1 KGHSH and CDR2 LQKENI come from the germline V gene. This CDR3 region has 13 residues. The germline V and J ends were trimmed by 2 bases and 6 bases, with 9 bases remaining between them. The CDR3 DNA reads as TGTGCCAGCTCACCATATAGGACCGATACGCAGTATTTT. This translates into CASSPYRTDTQYF.

The gene calls are TRBV4-2 and TRBJ2-3; 14 bases match TRBD2. Germline CDR1 and CDR2: LGHNA and YNFKEQ. After removal of 1 base from V and 5 bases from J, the junction contained 14 bases not matched to a gene. This CDR3 spans 20 amino acids. CDR3 in amino acids: CASSQAASTSGGAGVDTQYF. The DNA for the CDR3 is TGTGCCAGCAGCCAAGCGGCGTCGACTAGCGGGGGGGCCGGGGTAGATACGCAGTATTTT.

The chain has TRBV4-1 and TRBJ2-7, with 7 bases aligning to TRBD2. The ends lost 1 base at V and 4 bases at J; junction bases unmatched: 4. Looked up from germline, CDR1 is MGHRA and CDR2 is YSYEKL. The CDR3 is made up of 14 amino acids. The CDR3 sequence: CASSQGASGYEQYF. The CDR3 DNA reads as TGCGCCAGCAGCCAAGGGGCTAGCGGTTACGAGCAGTACTTC.

The chain couples TRBV6-5 to TRBJ2-1; 9 positions agree with TRBD1. CDR1 and CDR2 (germline): MNHEY, SVGAGI. V lost 7 bases to trimming and J lost 6 bases; unmatched junction nucleotides: 10. The CDR3 totals 15 residues. The CDR3 DNA reads as TGTGCCAGCACCCAGACAGGGGGGGGCTTCAATGAGCAGTTCTTC. Translating gives CASTQTGGGFNEQFF.

V gene TRBV2 combines with J gene TRBJ1-5, with TRBD1 as a possible D gene (5 bases). From germline, CDR1 is SNHLY and CDR2 FYNNEI. V shed 6 bases and J shed 6 bases, with 18 bases lying between them. There are 15 residues in the CDR3. The CDR3 region is CASREGGVSGQPQHF. Written as DNA, the CDR3 is TGTGCCAGCAGGGAGGGAGGGGTATCGGGTCAGCCCCAGCATTTT.

The V call is TRBV5-5, the J call TRBJ2-7, with 8 bases matching TRBD2. Germline CDR1 reads SGHKS; CDR2 reads YYEKEE (reference sequence). V lost 2 bases and J lost 2; bases outside the gene matches: 3. This CDR3 comprises 14 residues. The CDR3 nucleotides read TGTGCCAGCAGCTTCTACGGGGGGGCCTACGAGCAGTACTTC. This encodes CASSFYGGAYEQYF.

This chain uses TRBV5-1 with TRBJ2-5, with 8 positions matching TRBD1. The V gene end was trimmed by 0 bases and the J gene end by 5 bases; junction bases not matched to a gene: 6. Germline V lookup: CDR1 SGHRS, CDR2 YFSETQ. The CDR3 length is 15 residues. CDR3 protein: CASSLEGTGRETQYF. The CDR3 DNA is TGCGCCAGCAGCTTGGAAGGGACAGGACGGGAGACCCAGTACTTC.

The chain couples TRBV30 to TRBJ1-2; D unclear. The germline V gene encodes CDR1 GTSNPN and CDR2 SVGIG (reference sequence). Trimming left V 1 base short and J 2 bases short, with 17 bases between. The CDR3 consists of 16 residues. The CDR3 nucleotides are TGTGCCTGGAGTGCGCTGACACATACCCTAAACTATGGCTACACCTTC. This sequence encodes CAWSALTHTLNYGYTF.

The rearrangement links TRBV6-2 or TRBV6-3 to TRBJ1-1; 7 positions match TRBD1. Germline V gives CDR1 MNHEY, CDR2 SVGEGT. Germline trimming cut 1 base from V and 7 bases from J; bases unmatched to any gene: 6. The CDR3 is 14 residues long. CDR3 region: CASSYLITGVEAFF. As DNA, the CDR3 is TGTGCCAGCAGTTACTTAATAACAGGGGTTGAAGCTTTCTTT.